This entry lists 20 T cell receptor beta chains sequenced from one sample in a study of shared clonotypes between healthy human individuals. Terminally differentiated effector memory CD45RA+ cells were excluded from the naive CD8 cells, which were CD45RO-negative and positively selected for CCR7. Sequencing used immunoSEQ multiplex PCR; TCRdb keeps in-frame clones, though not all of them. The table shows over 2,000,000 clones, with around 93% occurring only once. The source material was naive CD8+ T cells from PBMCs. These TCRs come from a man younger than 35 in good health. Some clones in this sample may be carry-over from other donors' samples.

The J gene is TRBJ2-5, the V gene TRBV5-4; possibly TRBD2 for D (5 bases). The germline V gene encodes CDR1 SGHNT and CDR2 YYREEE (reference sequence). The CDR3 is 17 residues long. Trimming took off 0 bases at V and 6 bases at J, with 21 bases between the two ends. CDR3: CASSLVGEWSQIKTQYF. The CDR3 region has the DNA TGTGCCAGCAGCTTGGTCGGGGAGTGGAGCCAAATTAAGACCCAGTACTTC.

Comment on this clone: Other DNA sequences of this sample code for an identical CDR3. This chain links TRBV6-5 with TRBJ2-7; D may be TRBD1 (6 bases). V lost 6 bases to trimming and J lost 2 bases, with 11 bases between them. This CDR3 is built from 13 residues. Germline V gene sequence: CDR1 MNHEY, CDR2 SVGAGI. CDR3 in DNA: TGTGCCAGCAGCTATAACAGGGCCTACGAGCAGTACTTC. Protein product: CASSYNRAYEQYF.

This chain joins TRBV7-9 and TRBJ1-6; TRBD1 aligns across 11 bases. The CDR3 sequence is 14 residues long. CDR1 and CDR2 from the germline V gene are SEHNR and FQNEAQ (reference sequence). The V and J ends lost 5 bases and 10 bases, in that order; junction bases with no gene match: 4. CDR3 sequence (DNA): TGTGCCAGCAGCGGGGACAGGGGGAAGTCACCCCTCCACTTT. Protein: CASSGDRGKSPLHF. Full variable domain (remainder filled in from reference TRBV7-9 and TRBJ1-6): DTGVSQNPRHKITKRGQNVTFRCDPISEHNRLYWYRQTLGQGPEFLTYFQNEAQLEKSRLLSDRFSAERPKGSFSTLEIQRTEQGDSAMYLCASSGDRGKSPLHFGNGTRLTVT.

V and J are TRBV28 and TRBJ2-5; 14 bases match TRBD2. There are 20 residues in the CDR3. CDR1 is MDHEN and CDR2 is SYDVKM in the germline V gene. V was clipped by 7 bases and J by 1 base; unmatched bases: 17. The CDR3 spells CASKWGPGVGTSGGQETQYF. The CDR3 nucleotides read TGTGCCAGCAAGTGGGGCCCGGGAGTGGGGACTAGCGGGGGCCAAGAGACCCAGTACTTC.

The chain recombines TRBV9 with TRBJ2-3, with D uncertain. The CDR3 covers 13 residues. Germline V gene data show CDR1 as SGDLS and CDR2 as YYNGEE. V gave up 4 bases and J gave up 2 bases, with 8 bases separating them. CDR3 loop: CASSISPTDTQYF. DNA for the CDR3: TGTGCCAGCAGCATCAGCCCCACAGATACGCAGTATTTT.

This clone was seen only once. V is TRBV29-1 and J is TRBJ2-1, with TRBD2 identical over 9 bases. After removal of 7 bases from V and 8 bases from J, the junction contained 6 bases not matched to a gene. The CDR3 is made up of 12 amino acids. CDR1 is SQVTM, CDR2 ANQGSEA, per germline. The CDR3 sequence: CSAISGSYEQFF. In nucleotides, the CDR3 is TGCAGCGCTATTAGCGGGAGCTATGAGCAGTTCTTC.

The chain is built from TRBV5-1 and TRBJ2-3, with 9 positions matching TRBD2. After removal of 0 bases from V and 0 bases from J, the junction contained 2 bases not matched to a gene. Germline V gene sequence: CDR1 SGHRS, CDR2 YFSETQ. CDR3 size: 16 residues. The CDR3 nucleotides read TGCGCCAGCAGCTTGGGACTAGCGGAGAGCACAGATACGCAGTATTTT. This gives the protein CASSLGLAESTDTQYF.

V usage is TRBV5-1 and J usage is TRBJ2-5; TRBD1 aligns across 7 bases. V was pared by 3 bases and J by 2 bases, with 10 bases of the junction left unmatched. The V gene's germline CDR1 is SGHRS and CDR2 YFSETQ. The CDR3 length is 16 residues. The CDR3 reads CASSWARTGPQETQYF. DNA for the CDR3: TGCGCCAGCAGCTGGGCCCGGACAGGTCCACAAGAGACCCAGTACTTC.

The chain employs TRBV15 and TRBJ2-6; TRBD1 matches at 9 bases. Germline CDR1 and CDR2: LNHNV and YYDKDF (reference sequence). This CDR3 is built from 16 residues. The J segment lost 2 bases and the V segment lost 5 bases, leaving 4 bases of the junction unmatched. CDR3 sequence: CATSPRQGAGANVLTF. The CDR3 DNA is TGTGCCACCAGCCCGCGACAGGGGGCTGGGGCCAACGTCCTGACTTTC.

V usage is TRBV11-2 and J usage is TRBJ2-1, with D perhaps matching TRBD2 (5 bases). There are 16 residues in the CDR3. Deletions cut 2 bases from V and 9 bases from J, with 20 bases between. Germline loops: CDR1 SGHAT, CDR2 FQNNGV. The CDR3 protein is CASSLNAGPEGSEQFF. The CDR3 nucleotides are TGTGCCAGCAGCTTAAACGCCGGTCCGGAAGGGAGTGAGCAGTTCTTC.

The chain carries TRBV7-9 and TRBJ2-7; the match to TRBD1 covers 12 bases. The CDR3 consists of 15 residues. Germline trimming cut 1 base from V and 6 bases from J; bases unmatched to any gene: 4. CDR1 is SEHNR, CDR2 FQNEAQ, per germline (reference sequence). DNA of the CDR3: TGTGCCAGCAGCTTAGAGGGACAGGGGGCCACCGAGCAGTACTTC. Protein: CASSLEGQGATEQYF.

CDR3 region: CASSLITSTDTQYF. The CDR3 DNA sequence: TGTGCCAGCAGCTTGATAACTAGCACAGATACGCAGTATTTT. The chain couples TRBV11-1 to TRBJ2-3; D gene unclear. This CDR3 is built from 14 residues. V was shortened by 3 bases and J by 0 bases, with 7 bases between the two germline ends. Germline V gene sequence: CDR1 SGHAT, CDR2 FQDESV (reference sequence).

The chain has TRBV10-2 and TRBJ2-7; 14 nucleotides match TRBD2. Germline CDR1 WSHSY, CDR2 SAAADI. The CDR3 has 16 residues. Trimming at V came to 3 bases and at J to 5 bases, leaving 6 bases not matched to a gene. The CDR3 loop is CASSEGTSGSNDEQYF. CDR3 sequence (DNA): TGCGCCAGCAGTGAAGGGACTAGCGGGAGTAACGACGAGCAGTACTTC.

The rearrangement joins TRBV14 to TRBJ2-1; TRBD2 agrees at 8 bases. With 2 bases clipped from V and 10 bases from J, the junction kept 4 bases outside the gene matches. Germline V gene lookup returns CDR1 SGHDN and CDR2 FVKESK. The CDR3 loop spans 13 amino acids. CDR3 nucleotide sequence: TGTGCCAGCAGCCAATTAGCGGGAAGCGAGCAGTTCTTC. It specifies CASSQLAGSEQFF.

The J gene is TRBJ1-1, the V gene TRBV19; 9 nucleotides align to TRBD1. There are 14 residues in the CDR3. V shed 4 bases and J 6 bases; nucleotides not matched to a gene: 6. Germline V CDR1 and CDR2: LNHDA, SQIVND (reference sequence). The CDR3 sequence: CASSRGDRDSEAFF. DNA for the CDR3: TGTGCCAGTAGTAGAGGGGACAGGGACTCTGAAGCTTTCTTT.

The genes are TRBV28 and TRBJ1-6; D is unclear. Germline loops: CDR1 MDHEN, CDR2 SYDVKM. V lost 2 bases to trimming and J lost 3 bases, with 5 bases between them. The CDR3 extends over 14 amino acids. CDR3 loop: CASSLEFYNSPLHF. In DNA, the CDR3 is TGTGCCAGCAGTTTAGAGTTCTATAATTCACCCCTCCACTTT.

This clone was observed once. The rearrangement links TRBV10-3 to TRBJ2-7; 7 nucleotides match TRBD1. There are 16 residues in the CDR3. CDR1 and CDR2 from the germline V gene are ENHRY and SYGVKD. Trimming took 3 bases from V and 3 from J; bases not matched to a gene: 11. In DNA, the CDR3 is TGTGCCATCAGTGACCCCCAGGGGGATCAGGGCTACGAGCAGTACTTC. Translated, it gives CAISDPQGDQGYEQYF.

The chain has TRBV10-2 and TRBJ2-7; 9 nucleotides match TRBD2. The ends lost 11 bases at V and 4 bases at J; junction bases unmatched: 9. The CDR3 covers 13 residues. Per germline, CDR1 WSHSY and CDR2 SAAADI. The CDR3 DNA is TGCGCCGGTGCGGCTAGCGGGACTTACGAGCAGTACTTC. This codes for CAGAASGTYEQYF.

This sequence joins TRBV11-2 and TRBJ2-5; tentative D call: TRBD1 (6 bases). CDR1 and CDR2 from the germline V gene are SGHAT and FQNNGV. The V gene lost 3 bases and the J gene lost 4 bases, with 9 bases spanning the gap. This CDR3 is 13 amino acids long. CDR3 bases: TGTGCCAGCAGCTTGATACAGGGAGAGACCCAGTACTTC. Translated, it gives CASSLIQGETQYF.

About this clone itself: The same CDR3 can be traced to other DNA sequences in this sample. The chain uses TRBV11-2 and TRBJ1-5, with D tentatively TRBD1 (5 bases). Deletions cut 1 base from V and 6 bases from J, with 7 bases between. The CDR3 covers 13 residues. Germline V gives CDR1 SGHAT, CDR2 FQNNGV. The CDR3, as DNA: TGTGCCAGCAGCTTAGGGGGCGCTCAGCCCCAGCATTTT. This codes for CASSLGGAQPQHF.